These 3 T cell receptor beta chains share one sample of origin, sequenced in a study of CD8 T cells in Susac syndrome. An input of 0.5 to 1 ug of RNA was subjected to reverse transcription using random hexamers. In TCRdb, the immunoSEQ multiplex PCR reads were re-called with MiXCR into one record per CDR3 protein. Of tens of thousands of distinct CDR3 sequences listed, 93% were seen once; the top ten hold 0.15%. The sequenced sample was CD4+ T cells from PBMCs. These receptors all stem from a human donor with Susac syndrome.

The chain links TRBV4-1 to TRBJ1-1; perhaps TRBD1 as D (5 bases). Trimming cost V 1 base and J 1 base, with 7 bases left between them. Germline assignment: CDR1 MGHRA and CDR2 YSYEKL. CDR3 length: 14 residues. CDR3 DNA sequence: TGCGCCAGCAGCCAAGTGGGGGGGAACACTGAAGCTTTCTTT. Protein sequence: CASSQVGGNTEAFF.

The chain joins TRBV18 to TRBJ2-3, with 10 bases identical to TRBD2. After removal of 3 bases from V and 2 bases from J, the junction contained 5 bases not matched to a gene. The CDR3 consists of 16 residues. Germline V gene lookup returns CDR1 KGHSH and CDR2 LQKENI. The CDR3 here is CASSPYLAGDTDTQYF. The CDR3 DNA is TGTGCCAGCTCACCCTACCTAGCGGGGGACACAGATACGCAGTATTTT.

The CDR3 nucleotides read TGTGCCAGCTCACCTCCGGGACTCCTGAGCTCCTACGAGCAGTACTTC. Its translation is CASSPPGLLSSYEQYF. J is TRBJ2-7 and V is TRBV18, with D tentatively TRBD2 (6 bases). The germline CDR1 and CDR2 sequences are KGHSH and LQKENI. V was clipped by 3 bases and J by 0 bases, with 15 bases between them. CDR3 length: 16 residues.